A selection of T cell receptor beta chains follows, all from one sample in a study of OX40 agonist ivuxolimab in advanced cancers. This table comes from immunoSEQ multiplex PCR, and its TCRdb copy is limited to in-frame clones, with some not included. The repertoire holds tens of thousands of clones, with roughly 90% as singletons. The sequenced sample was CD4+ or CD8+ T cells sorted from blood, obtained in a trial of the OX40 agonist ivuxolimab. The receptors shown here come from an adult with an advanced solid tumor such as melanoma, head and neck, liver or kidney cancer. CDR3s include the opening cysteine and the closing phenylalanine or tryptophan. The order of the fields is V gene, D gene, clone size, J gene, CDR3 protein, CDR3 DNA. D genes are given only for firm matches. Some rows have no size entry. The others give once, few or many, or a class for an expanded clone.

v_call: TRBV9
d_call: TRBD1
clone_size: -
j_call: TRBJ1-1
cdr3_aa: CASSLQGKNTEAFF
cdr3_nt: TGTGCCAGCAGCTTACAGGGGAAGAACACTGAAGCTTTCTTT

v_call: TRBV11-2
d_call: TRBD2
clone_size: -
j_call: TRBJ2-3
cdr3_aa: CASSFYTSGRDTQYF
cdr3_nt: TGTGCCAGCAGCTTCTACACTAGCGGGAGAGATACGCAGTATTTT

v_call: TRBV6-6
d_call: -
clone_size: -
j_call: TRBJ2-7
cdr3_aa: CAGTDTLPYEQYF
cdr3_nt: TGTGCCGGAACAGACACGCTACCCTACGAGCAGTACTTC

v_call: TRBV15
d_call: -
clone_size: -
j_call: TRBJ2-5
cdr3_aa: CATSRDLGHRETQYF
cdr3_nt: TGTGCCACCAGCAGAGATCTAGGGCATAGGGAGACCCAGTACTTC

v_call: TRBV5-1
d_call: TRBD1
clone_size: once
j_call: TRBJ1-4
cdr3_aa: CASSLRPGGTNEKLFF
cdr3_nt: TGCGCCAGCAGCTTGAGACCAGGGGGAACTAATGAAAAACTGTTTTTT

v_call: TRBV14
d_call: -
clone_size: -
j_call: TRBJ2-5
cdr3_aa: CASSQVLGSGGQETQYF
cdr3_nt: TGTGCCAGCAGCCAAGTTCTTGGTTCTGGCGGACAAGAGACCCAGTACTTC

v_call: TRBV28
d_call: -
clone_size: once
j_call: TRBJ2-2
cdr3_aa: CASSFPYTGELFF
cdr3_nt: TGTGCCAGCAGTTTCCCGTACACCGGGGAGCTGTTTTTT

v_call: TRBV7-2
d_call: TRBD1
clone_size: -
j_call: TRBJ1-2
cdr3_aa: CASEGGGPYGYTF
cdr3_nt: TGTGCCAGCGAGGGAGGGGGCCCCTATGGCTACACCTTC

v_call: TRBV12-5
d_call: TRBD1
clone_size: -
j_call: TRBJ2-7
cdr3_aa: CASGPGTVIHEQYF
cdr3_nt: TGTGCTAGTGGCCCTGGGACAGTAATCCACGAGCAGTACTTC

v_call: TRBV9
d_call: -
clone_size: few
j_call: TRBJ1-1
cdr3_aa: CASSVSDNTEAFF
cdr3_nt: TGTGCCAGCAGCGTGTCAGATAACACTGAAGCTTTCTTT

v_call: TRBV30
d_call: -
clone_size: once
j_call: TRBJ1-2
cdr3_aa: CAWSAKGGQMDNYGYTF
cdr3_nt: TGTGCCTGGAGTGCCAAGGGAGGGCAGATGGACAACTATGGCTACACCTTC

v_call: TRBV6-1
d_call: -
clone_size: -
j_call: TRBJ2-7
cdr3_aa: CASRVLLSSYEQYF
cdr3_nt: TGTGCCAGCAGAGTCCTTTTGAGCTCCTACGAGCAGTACTTC

v_call: TRBV30
d_call: -
clone_size: -
j_call: TRBJ2-1
cdr3_aa: CACRAPDYNEQFF
cdr3_nt: TGTGCCTGCCGGGCACCAGACTACAATGAGCAGTTCTTC

v_call: TRBV6-1
d_call: -
clone_size: -
j_call: TRBJ1-2
cdr3_aa: CASSEVGGEGYTF
cdr3_nt: TGTGCCAGCAGTGAAGTGGGGGGCGAGGGCTACACCTTC